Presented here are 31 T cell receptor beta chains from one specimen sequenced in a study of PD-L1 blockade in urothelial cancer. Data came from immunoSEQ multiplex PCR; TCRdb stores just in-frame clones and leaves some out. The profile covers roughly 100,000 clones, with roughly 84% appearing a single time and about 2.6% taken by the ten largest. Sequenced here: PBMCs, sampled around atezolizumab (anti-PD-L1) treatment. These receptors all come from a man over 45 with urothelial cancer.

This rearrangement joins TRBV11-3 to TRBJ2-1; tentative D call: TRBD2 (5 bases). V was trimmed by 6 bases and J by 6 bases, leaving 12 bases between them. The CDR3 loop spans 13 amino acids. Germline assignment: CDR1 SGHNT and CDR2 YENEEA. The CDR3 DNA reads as TGTGCCAGCAGTCTAGGGAGCGTCAATGAGCAGTTCTTC. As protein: CASSLGSVNEQFF. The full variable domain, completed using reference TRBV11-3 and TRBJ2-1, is EAGVVQSPRYKIIEKKQPVAFWCNPISGHNTLYWYLQNLGQGPELLIRYENEEAVDDSQLPKDRFSAERLKGVDSTLKIQPAELGDSAVYLCASSLGSVNEQFFGPGTRLTVL.

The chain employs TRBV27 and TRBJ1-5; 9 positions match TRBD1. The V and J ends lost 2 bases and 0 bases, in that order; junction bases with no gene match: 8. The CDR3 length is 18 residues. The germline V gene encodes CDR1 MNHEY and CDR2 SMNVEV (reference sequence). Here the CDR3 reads CASSLGQGTTYSNQPQHF. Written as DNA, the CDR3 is TGTGCCAGCAGTTTAGGACAGGGGACGACTTATAGCAATCAGCCCCAGCATTTT.

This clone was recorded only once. The DNA for the CDR3 is TGTGCCAGCAGGGTAGCGGGAGGGTGGGTGACCCAGTACTTC. Amino acids: CASRVAGGWVTQYF. This chain links TRBV27 with TRBJ2-5, with 11 bases identical to TRBD2. After removal of 6 bases from V and 7 bases from J, the junction contained 7 bases not matched to a gene. The germline V gene encodes CDR1 MNHEY and CDR2 SMNVEV (reference sequence). This CDR3 is 14 amino acids long.

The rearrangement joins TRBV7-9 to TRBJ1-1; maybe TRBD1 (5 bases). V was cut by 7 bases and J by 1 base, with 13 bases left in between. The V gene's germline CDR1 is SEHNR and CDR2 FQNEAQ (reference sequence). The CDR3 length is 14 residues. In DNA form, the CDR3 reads TGTGCCAGCATAACCGGAGGGACGAACACTGAAGCTTTCTTT. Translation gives CASITGGTNTEAFF.

The CDR3 nucleotides read TGTGCCAGCAGCATTACGGAAGAGACCCAGTACTTC. The encoded protein is CASSITEETQYF. The rearrangement joins TRBV5-6 to TRBJ2-5; D not certain. The CDR3 totals 12 residues. V lost 4 bases and J 3 bases, leaving 7 bases between the germline ends. Germline-derived CDR1 and CDR2 are SGHDT and YYEEEE.

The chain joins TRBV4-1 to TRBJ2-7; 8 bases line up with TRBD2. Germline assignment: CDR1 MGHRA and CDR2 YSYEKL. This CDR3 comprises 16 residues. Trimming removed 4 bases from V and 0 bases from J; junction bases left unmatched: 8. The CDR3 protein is CASSRTTSGSSYEQYF. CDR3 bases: TGCGCCAGCAGCCGGACAACTAGCGGAAGCTCCTACGAGCAGTACTTC.

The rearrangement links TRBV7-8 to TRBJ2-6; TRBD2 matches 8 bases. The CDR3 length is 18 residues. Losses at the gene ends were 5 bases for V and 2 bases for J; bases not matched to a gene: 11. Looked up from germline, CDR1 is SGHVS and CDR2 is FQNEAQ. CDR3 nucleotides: TGTGCCAGCAGCCCTAGCGGGTGGGCTAACACTGGGGCCAACGTCCTGACTTTC. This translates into CASSPSGWANTGANVLTF.

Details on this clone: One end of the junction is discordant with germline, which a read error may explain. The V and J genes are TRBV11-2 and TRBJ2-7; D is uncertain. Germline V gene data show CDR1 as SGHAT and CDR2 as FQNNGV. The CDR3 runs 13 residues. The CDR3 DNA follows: TGTGCCAGCAGCTTAGGGCGGAAAGCCGAGGAGTACTTC. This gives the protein CASSLGRKAEEYF. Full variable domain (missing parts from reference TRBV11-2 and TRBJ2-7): EAGVAQSPRYKIIEKRQSVAFWCNPISGHATLYWYQQILGQGPKLLIQFQNNGVVDDSQLPKDRFSAERLKGVDSTLKIQPAKLEDSAVYLCASSLGRKAEEYFGPGTRLTVT.

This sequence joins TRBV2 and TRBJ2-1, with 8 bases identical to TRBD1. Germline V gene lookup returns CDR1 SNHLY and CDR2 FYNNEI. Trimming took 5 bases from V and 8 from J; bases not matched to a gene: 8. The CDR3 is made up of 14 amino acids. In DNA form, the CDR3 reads TGTGCCAGCAGTCCAAGGACAGGGCGTCATGAGCAGTTCTTC. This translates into CASSPRTGRHEQFF.

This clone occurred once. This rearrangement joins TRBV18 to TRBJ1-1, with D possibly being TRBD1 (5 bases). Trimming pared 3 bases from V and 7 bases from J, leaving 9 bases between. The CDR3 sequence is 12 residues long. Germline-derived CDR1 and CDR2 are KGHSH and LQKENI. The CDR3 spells CASSPQGNEAFF. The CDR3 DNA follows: TGTGCCAGCTCACCGCAGGGAAATGAAGCTTTCTTT.

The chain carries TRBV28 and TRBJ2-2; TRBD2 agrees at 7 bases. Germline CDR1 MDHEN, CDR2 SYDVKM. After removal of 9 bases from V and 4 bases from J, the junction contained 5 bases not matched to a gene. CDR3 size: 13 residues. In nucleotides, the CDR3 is TGTGCCAGTACTAGCGTCGTCACCGGGGAGCTGTTTTTT. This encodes CASTSVVTGELFF.

The CDR3 sequence: CAIRAGTSGFLVDNEQFF. CDR3 sequence (DNA): TGTGCCATCAGGGCCGGGACTAGCGGTTTTTTGGTGGACAATGAGCAGTTCTTC. V gene TRBV10-3 combines with J gene TRBJ2-1; 11 nucleotides match TRBD2. There are 18 residues in the CDR3. CDR1 is ENHRY and CDR2 is SYGVKD in the germline V gene. The V gene end was trimmed by 6 bases and the J gene end by 5 bases; junction bases not matched to a gene: 15.

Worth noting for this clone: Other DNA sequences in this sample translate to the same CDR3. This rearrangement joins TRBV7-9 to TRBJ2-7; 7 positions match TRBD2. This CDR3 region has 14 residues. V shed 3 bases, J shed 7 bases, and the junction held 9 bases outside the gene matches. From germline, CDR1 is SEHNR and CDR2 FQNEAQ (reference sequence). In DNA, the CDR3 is TGTGCCAGCAGCTTTTCCGGGAGGTCCCGTGAGCAGTACTTC. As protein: CASSFSGRSREQYF.

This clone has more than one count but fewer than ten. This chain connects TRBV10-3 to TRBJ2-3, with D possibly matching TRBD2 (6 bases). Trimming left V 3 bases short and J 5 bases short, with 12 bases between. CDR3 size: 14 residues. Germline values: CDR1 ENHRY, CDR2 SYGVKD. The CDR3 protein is CAISDPRGGDTQYF. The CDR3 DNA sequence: TGTGCCATCAGTGACCCTAGGGGAGGAGATACGCAGTATTTT.

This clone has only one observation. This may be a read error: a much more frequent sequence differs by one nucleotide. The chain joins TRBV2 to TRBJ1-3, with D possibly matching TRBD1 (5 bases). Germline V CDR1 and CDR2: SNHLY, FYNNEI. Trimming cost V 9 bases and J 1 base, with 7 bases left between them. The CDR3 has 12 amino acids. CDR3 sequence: CARKGSGNTIYF. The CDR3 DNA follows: TGTGCCAGAAAGGGGTCTGGAAACACCATATATTTT.

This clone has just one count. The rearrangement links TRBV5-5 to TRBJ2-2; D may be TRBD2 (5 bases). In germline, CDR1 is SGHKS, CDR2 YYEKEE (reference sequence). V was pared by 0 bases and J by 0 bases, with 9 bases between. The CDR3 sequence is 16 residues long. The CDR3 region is CASSLAAGANTGELFF. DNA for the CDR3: TGTGCCAGCAGCTTGGCGGCGGGTGCGAACACCGGGGAGCTGTTTTTT.

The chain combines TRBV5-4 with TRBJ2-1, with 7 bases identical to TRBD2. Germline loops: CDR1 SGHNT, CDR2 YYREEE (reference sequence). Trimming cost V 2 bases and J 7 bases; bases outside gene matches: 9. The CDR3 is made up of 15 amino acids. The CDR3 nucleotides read TGTGCCAGCAGCTTAAAGCGGGATAGTTCTAATGAGCAGTTCTTC. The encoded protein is CASSLKRDSSNEQFF. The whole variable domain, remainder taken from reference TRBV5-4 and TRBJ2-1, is ETGVTQSPTHLIKTRGQQVTLRCSSQSGHNTVSWYQQALGQGPQFIFQYYREEENGRGNFPPRFSGLQFPNYSSELNVNALELDDSALYLCASSLKRDSSNEQFFGPGTRLTVL.

DNA for the CDR3: TGTGCCAGCTCACCAAATCCGGGACAAGGAAACTATGGCTACACCTTC. It translates to CASSPNPGQGNYGYTF. The V call is TRBV18, the J call TRBJ1-2, with D possibly matching TRBD1 (6 bases). The CDR3 spans 16 residues. Looked up from germline, CDR1 is KGHSH and CDR2 is LQKENI. Trimming took off 2 bases at V and 2 bases at J, with 15 bases between the two ends.

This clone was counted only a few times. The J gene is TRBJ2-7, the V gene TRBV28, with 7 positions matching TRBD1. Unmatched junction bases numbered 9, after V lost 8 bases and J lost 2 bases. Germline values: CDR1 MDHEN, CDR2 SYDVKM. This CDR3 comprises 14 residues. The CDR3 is CASGTDGDPYEQYF. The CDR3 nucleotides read TGTGCCAGCGGGACAGACGGCGATCCCTACGAGCAGTACTTC.

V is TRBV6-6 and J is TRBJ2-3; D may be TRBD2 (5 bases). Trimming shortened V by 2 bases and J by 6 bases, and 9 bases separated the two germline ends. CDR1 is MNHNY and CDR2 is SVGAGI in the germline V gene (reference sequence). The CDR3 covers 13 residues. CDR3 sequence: CASSYGGVDTQYF. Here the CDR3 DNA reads TGTGCCAGCAGTTACGGAGGTGTCGATACGCAGTATTTT.

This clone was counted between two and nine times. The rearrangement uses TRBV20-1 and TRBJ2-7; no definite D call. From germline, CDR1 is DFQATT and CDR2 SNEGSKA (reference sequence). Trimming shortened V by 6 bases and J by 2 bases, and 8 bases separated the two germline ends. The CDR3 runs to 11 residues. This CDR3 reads CSASKTYEQYF. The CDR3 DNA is TGCAGTGCGAGCAAAACCTACGAGCAGTACTTC.

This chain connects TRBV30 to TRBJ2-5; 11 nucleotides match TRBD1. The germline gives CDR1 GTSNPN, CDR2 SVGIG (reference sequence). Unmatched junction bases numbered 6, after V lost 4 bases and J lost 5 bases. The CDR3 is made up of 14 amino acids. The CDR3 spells CAWNDRDRGETQYF. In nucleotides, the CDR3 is TGTGCCTGGAACGATCGGGACAGGGGGGAGACCCAGTACTTC.

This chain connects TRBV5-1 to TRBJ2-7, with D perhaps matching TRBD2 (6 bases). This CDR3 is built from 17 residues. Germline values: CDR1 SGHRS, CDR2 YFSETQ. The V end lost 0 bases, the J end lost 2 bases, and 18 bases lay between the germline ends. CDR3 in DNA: TGCGCCAGCAGCTTGGAGGTTGGGGGGACCGCTACCTACGAGCAGTACTTC. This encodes CASSLEVGGTATYEQYF.

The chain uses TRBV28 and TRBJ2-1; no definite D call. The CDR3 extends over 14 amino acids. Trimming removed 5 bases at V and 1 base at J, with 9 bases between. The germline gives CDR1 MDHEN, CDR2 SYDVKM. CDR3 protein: CASSPPASYNEQFF. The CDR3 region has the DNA TGTGCCAGCAGTCCCCCCGCGTCCTACAATGAGCAGTTCTTC.

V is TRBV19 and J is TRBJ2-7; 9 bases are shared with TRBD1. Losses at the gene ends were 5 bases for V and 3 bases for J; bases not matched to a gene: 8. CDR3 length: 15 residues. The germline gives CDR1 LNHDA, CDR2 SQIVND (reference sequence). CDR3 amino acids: CASSLRQGENYEQYF. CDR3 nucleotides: TGTGCCAGTAGTCTCCGACAGGGGGAAAACTACGAGCAGTACTTC.

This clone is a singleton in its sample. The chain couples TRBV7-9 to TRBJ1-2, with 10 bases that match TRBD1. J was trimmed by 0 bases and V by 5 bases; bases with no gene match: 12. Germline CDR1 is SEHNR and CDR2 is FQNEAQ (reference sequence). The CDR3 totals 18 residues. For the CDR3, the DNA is TGTGCCAGCAGCCGATACGGGACAGGGGCCGGAGCTAACTATGGCTACACCTTC. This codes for CASSRYGTGAGANYGYTF. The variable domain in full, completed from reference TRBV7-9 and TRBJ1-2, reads DTGVSQNPRHKITKRGQNVTFRCDPISEHNRLYWYRQTLGQGPEFLTYFQNEAQLEKSRLLSDRFSAERPKGSFSTLEIQRTEQGDSAMYLCASSRYGTGAGANYGYTFGSGTRLTVV.

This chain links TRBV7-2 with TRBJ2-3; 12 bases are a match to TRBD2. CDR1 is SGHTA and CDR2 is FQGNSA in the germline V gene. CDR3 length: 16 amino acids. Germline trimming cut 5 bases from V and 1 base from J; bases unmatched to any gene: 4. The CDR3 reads CASSPRLAGGTDTQYF. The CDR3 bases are TGTGCCAGCAGCCCCAGACTAGCGGGGGGCACAGATACGCAGTATTTT.

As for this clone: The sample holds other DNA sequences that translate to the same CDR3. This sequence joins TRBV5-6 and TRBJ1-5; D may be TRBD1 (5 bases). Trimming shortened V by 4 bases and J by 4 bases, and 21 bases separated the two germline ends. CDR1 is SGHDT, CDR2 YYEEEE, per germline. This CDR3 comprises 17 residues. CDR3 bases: TGTGCCAGCAGCCCCCGGCAGGGAGGTGTGAGGAATCAGCCCCAGCATTTT. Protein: CASSPRQGGVRNQPQHF.

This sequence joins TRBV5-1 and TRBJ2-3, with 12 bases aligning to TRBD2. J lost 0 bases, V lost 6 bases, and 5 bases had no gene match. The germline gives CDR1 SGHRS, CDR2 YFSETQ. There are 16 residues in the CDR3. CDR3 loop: CASNLAGGRSTDTQYF. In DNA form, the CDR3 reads TGCGCCAGCAATCTAGCGGGAGGGAGGAGCACAGATACGCAGTATTTT.

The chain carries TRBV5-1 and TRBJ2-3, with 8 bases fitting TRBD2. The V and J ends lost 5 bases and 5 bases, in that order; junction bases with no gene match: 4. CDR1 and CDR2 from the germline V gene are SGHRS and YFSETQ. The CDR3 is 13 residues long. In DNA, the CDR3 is TGCGCCAGCAGAGCGGGAGCGGAAGATACGCAGTATTTT. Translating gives CASRAGAEDTQYF.

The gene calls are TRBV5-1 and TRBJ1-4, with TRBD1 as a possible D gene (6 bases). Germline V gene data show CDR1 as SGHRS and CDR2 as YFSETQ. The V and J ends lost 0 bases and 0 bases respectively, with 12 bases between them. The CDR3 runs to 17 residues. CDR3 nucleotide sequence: TGCGCCAGCAGCTTGGCCGGCAGGGGCACAACTAATGAAAAACTGTTTTTT. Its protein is CASSLAGRGTTNEKLFF.